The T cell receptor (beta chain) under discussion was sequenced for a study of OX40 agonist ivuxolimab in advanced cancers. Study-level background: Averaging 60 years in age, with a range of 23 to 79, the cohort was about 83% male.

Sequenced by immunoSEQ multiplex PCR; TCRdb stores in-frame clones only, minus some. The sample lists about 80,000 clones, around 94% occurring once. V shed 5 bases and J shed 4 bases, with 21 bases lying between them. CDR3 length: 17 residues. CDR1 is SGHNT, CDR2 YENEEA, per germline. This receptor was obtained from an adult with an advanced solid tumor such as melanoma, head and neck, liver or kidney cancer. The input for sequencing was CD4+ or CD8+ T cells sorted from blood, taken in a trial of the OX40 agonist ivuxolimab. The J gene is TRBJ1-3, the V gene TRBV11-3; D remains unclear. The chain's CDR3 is CASSATPGPADGNTIYF. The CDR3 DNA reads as TGTGCCAGCAGCGCAACTCCCGGGCCGGCAGACGGAAACACCATATATTTT.